The 26 T cell receptor beta chains in this list originate from one sample, sequenced in a study of T-cell memory formation after mild COVID-19. TCRdb re-derived calls from the 5' RACE reads in MiXCR, one entry per CDR3 protein. Among over 400,000 distinct CDR3 sequences, 23% were seen once, and the ten largest hold around 13%. Sequencing was performed on PBMCs or a T cell subset sorted from them (not recorded which). The source is an adult woman who had mild COVID-19 (a few samples of this study predate the infection). Cell type and time point are not known.

The rearrangement links TRBV11-2 to TRBJ2-1, with D unclear. The germline V and J ends were trimmed by 5 bases and 5 bases, with 13 bases remaining between them. From germline, CDR1 is SGHAT and CDR2 FQNNGV. CDR3 length: 14 residues. Written as DNA, the CDR3 is TGTGCCAGCAGCCCAAGCCGGACGGACAATGAGCAGTTCTTC. Its protein product is CASSPSRTDNEQFF. Using reference TRBV11-2 and TRBJ2-1 for the parts outside the CDR3, the full variable domain is EAGVAQSPRYKIIEKRQSVAFWCNPISGHATLYWYQQILGQGPKLLIQFQNNGVVDDSQLPKDRFSAERLKGVDSTLKIQPAKLEDSAVYLCASSPSRTDNEQFFGPGTRLTVL.

This clonotype has a handful of counts. This sequence joins TRBV5-6 and TRBJ2-1; D remains ambiguous. Germline CDR1 SGHDT, CDR2 YYEEEE. V gave up 4 bases and J gave up 7 bases, with 6 bases separating them. This CDR3 has 11 amino acids. As DNA, the CDR3 is TGTGCCAGCAGCCGCCATAATGAGCAGTTCTTC. Its translation is CASSRHNEQFF.

This clonotype was detected only a few times. The CDR3 DNA reads as TGTGCCAGCAGCCTTTGGGGGCCCGGTGGGAATGAGCAGTTCTTC. It specifies CASSLWGPGGNEQFF. This chain uses TRBV7-3 with TRBJ2-1; D is perhaps TRBD1 (6 bases). V was clipped by 5 bases and J by 7 bases, with 18 bases between them. The CDR3 has 15 amino acids. Germline assignment: CDR1 SGHTA and CDR2 FQGTGA.

This clonotype has just a few counts. The chain couples TRBV6-6 to TRBJ2-1, with a possible D match to TRBD1 (6 bases). V shed 2 bases and J shed 6 bases, with 17 bases lying between them. CDR1 is MNHNY and CDR2 is SVGAGI in the germline V gene (reference sequence). The CDR3 contains 16 residues. The CDR3 sequence is CASSYGAGVIGNEQFF. The DNA for the CDR3 is TGTGCCAGCAGTTACGGGGCAGGGGTGATTGGCAATGAGCAGTTCTTC.

This clonotype was counted a few times. J is TRBJ1-5 and V is TRBV4-3; D not resolved. The CDR3 has 15 residues. Germline CDR1 reads LGHNA; CDR2 reads YSLEER. V was shortened by 0 bases and J by 7 bases, with 13 bases between the two germline ends. The CDR3 loop reads CASSQDNSRRQPQHF. Here the CDR3 DNA reads TGCGCCAGCAGCCAAGACAACAGTCGACGGCAGCCCCAGCATTTT.

The genes are TRBV7-9 and TRBJ2-7, with 8 bases fitting TRBD2. Losses at the gene ends were 1 base for V and 4 bases for J; bases not matched to a gene: 9. Germline CDR1 is SEHNR and CDR2 is FQNEAQ (reference sequence). CDR3 size: 16 residues. The CDR3: CASSLGRSGGPYEQYF. DNA for the CDR3: TGTGCCAGCAGCTTAGGACGGTCGGGAGGGCCTTACGAGCAGTACTTC.

The chain links TRBV4-2 to TRBJ2-7; D not certain. Germline V lookup: CDR1 LGHNA, CDR2 YNFKEQ. CDR3 length: 15 amino acids. The V end was cut by 4 bases, the J end by 3 bases, with 16 bases between. CDR3 in DNA: TGTGCCAGCAGCCCTCGACGCTCGTCCCGCTACGAGCAGTACTTC. Protein product: CASSPRRSSRYEQYF.

The V and J genes are TRBV18 and TRBJ2-3, with TRBD2 identical over 10 bases. V lost 3 bases, J lost 0 bases, and 6 bases stayed unmatched. This CDR3 has 17 amino acids. Germline loops: CDR1 KGHSH, CDR2 LQKENI. The CDR3: CASSPMTSGYSTDTQYF. In DNA form, the CDR3 reads TGTGCCAGCTCACCGATGACTAGCGGGTATAGCACAGATACGCAGTATTTT.

This clonotype showed up just a few times. The chain's CDR3 is CASSFGQGSTNEKLFF. The CDR3 DNA reads TGTGCCAGCAGCTTCGGGCAGGGATCAACTAATGAAAAACTGTTTTTT. The chain employs TRBV7-9 and TRBJ1-4; possible D gene TRBD1, 5 bases. This CDR3 spans 16 amino acids. Looked up from germline, CDR1 is SEHNR and CDR2 is FQNEAQ (reference sequence). V was shortened by 3 bases and J by 0 bases, with 11 bases between the two germline ends.

The chain employs TRBV4-2 and TRBJ2-7, with a tentative D call TRBD2 (6 bases). The V gene's germline CDR1 is LGHNA and CDR2 YNFKEQ. The CDR3 has 16 amino acids. Trimming removed 4 bases at V and 3 bases at J, with 19 bases between. For the CDR3, the DNA is TGTGCCAGCAGCCCCCCGAAGGGGACTCTCGGCTACGAGCAGTACTTC. This codes for CASSPPKGTLGYEQYF.

This clonotype was detected only a few times. The V call is TRBV19, the J call TRBJ2-2; possible D gene TRBD1, 5 bases. CDR1 is LNHDA, CDR2 SQIVND, per germline (reference sequence). The CDR3 extends over 15 amino acids. The germline V and J ends were trimmed by 7 bases and 0 bases, with 12 bases remaining between them. The CDR3 DNA sequence: TGTGCCAGTAAGGATGTGACAGCGAACACCGGGGAGCTGTTTTTT. This gives the protein CASKDVTANTGELFF.

The chain couples TRBV5-5 to TRBJ2-7, with TRBD2 as a possible D gene (5 bases). The V gene's germline CDR1 is SGHKS and CDR2 YYEKEE (reference sequence). V lost 6 bases, J lost 4 bases, and 17 bases lay in between. This CDR3 spans 14 amino acids. Here the CDR3 reads CASTPGYLGYEQYF. In nucleotides, the CDR3 is TGTGCCAGCACCCCGGGATACCTGGGGTACGAGCAGTACTTC. Filled out from reference TRBV5-5 and TRBJ2-7, the complete variable domain reads DAGVTQSPTHLIKTRGQQVTLRCSPISGHKSVSWYQQVLGQGPQFIFQYYEKEERGRGNFPDRFSARQFPNYSSELNVNALLLGDSALYLCASTPGYLGYEQYFGPGTRLTVT.

This clonotype was detected a few times. The chain has TRBV5-1 and TRBJ2-1; TRBD2 might be the D (6 bases). Trimming removed 4 bases from V and 13 bases from J, with 18 bases in between. CDR1 is SGHRS, CDR2 YFSETQ, per germline. The CDR3 runs 13 residues. The CDR3 protein is CASSPEVGGTQFF. CDR3 in DNA: TGCGCCAGCAGCCCGGAAGTGGGGGGTACACAGTTCTTC.

In its sample, this clonotype was seen a few times. The chain is built from TRBV6-5 and TRBJ2-1, with D possibly being TRBD1 (5 bases). CDR1 and CDR2 (germline): MNHEY, SVGAGI. The CDR3 is made up of 13 amino acids. V was trimmed by 0 bases and J by 10 bases, leaving 10 bases between them. The CDR3 loop is CASSYSRRTEQFF. As DNA, the CDR3 is TGTGCCAGCAGTTACTCCCGCCGGACAGAGCAGTTCTTC.

This clonotype appeared a few times. V and J are TRBV20-1 and TRBJ2-1; tentatively, D is TRBD2 (6 bases). V lost 0 bases and J lost 0, with 9 bases in between. The CDR3 is 15 residues long. CDR1 DFQATT and CDR2 SNEGSKA come from the germline V gene (reference sequence). CDR3 DNA sequence: TGCAGTGCTAGAGATACGACTAGCTCCTACAATGAGCAGTTCTTC. Amino acid sequence: CSARDTTSSYNEQFF.

The chain is built from TRBV12-3 or TRBV12-4 and TRBJ2-7, with 7 bases identical to TRBD2. The V segment lost 10 bases and the J segment 5 bases; nucleotides outside the gene matches: 17. The CDR3 totals 15 residues. CDR3 amino acids: CATKSEAGFNNEQYF. The CDR3 coding sequence is TGTGCCACCAAATCGGAAGCGGGATTTAATAACGAGCAGTACTTC.

V is TRBV7-2 and J is TRBJ2-3; 7 bases map to TRBD2. The germline V gene has CDR1 SGHTA and CDR2 FQGNSA. V gave up 8 bases and J gave up 2 bases; unmatched junction bases: 10. This CDR3 region has 15 residues. CDR3 protein: CASGRVTAPTDTQYF. In nucleotides, the CDR3 is TGTGCCAGCGGGAGGGTTACGGCACCCACAGATACGCAGTATTTT.

This clonotype has a handful of counts. The chain combines TRBV6-6 with TRBJ1-6, with D unresolved. CDR3 length equals 13 residues. CDR1 MNHNY and CDR2 SVGAGI come from the germline V gene (reference sequence). Trimming left V 2 bases short and J 5 bases short, with 4 bases between. The CDR3 coding sequence is TGTGCCAGCAGTTACGGGAATAATTCACCCCTCCACTTT. This translates into CASSYGNNSPLHF.

This clonotype was counted only a few times. The V gene is TRBV5-1, the J gene TRBJ2-1; D may be TRBD2 (7 bases). V lost 0 bases and J 3 bases, leaving 10 bases between the germline ends. Germline V gene sequence: CDR1 SGHRS, CDR2 YFSETQ. This CDR3 has 15 amino acids. The CDR3 region has the DNA TGCGCCAGCAGCTTGGGAGGGGGGGTCTACAATGAGCAGTTCTTC. Residues: CASSLGGGVYNEQFF.

This sequence joins TRBV6-1 and TRBJ2-2; D might be TRBD2 (5 bases). The CDR3 runs to 14 residues. The germline V gene has CDR1 MNHNS and CDR2 SASEGT. With 7 bases removed from V and 0 bases from J, the gap between germline ends came to 9 bases. CDR3 amino acids: CASTRGTNTGELFF. In DNA form, the CDR3 reads TGTGCCAGCACTCGAGGGACGAACACCGGGGAGCTGTTTTTT.

The chain has TRBV24-1 and TRBJ2-1; D is unresolved. CDR1 is KGHDR and CDR2 is SFDVKD in the germline V gene. V shed 5 bases and J shed 1 base, with 8 bases lying between them. CDR3 length: 14 residues. This CDR3 is CATSALGSYNEQFF. CDR3 bases: TGTGCCACCAGTGCGCTGGGATCCTACAATGAGCAGTTCTTC.

The rearrangement joins TRBV29-1 to TRBJ2-2; the match to TRBD1 covers 7 bases. CDR3 length: 14 residues. The V gene end was trimmed by 4 bases and the J gene end by 6 bases; junction bases not matched to a gene: 8. Per the germline V gene, CDR1 is SQVTM and CDR2 is ANQGSEA. CDR3 DNA: TGCAGCGTTGTCGGTGACAGGGTGGCCGGGGAGCTGTTTTTT. This translates into CSVVGDRVAGELFF.

This clonotype showed up just a few times. V and J are TRBV12-5 and TRBJ2-5; 12 bases fit TRBD2. The CDR3 is 16 amino acids. V shed 5 bases, J shed 1 base, and the junction held 5 bases outside the gene matches. The germline gives CDR1 LGHNT, CDR2 FRNRAP. CDR3 sequence reads: CASGPGLAGIQETQYF. The DNA for the CDR3 is TGTGCTAGTGGTCCCGGACTAGCGGGGATCCAAGAGACCCAGTACTTC.

The chain recombines TRBV24-1 with TRBJ1-5, with D hard to call. CDR3 size: 13 residues. With 0 bases removed from V and 7 bases from J, the gap between germline ends came to 6 bases. The V gene's germline CDR1 is KGHDR and CDR2 SFDVKD. The CDR3 sequence: CATSDLGVQPQHF. The CDR3 nucleotides are TGTGCCACCAGTGATTTGGGGGTGCAGCCCCAGCATTTT.

The gene calls are TRBV7-2 and TRBJ2-1; 15 positions agree with TRBD2. This CDR3 is 19 amino acids long. Germline CDR1 reads SGHTA; CDR2 reads FQGNSA. Trimming removed 0 bases from V and 1 base from J; junction bases left unmatched: 4. CDR3 sequence reads: CASSLAGLAGGRSYNEQFF. CDR3 coding DNA: TGTGCCAGCAGCTTAGCTGGACTAGCGGGGGGGCGGTCCTACAATGAGCAGTTCTTC.

This clonotype has ten or more counts. The CDR3 DNA reads as TGTGCCAGCAGCCCTGGGGACTCCTGGGTAGGGACTGAAGCTTTCTTT. Its translation: CASSPGDSWVGTEAFF. The chain uses TRBV3-1 and TRBJ1-1; a weak D match, TRBD1 (5 bases). Germline CDR1 LGHDT, CDR2 YNNKEL (reference sequence). The length of the CDR3 is 16 residues. V lost 4 bases to trimming and J lost 5 bases, with 20 bases between them.